The next 27 T cell receptor beta chains were all read from a single sample in a study of blood T cell repertoires in COVID-19. TCRdb's table, derived via immunoSEQ multiplex PCR, lists solely in-frame clones and lacks some. The data show 98,000 or so clones, with approximately 80% seen just once and about 3.8% held by the top ten. The sample was peripheral blood. The source of these receptors is a woman aged 70-85 years with acute or convalescent COVID-19.

This chain links TRBV10-3 with TRBJ2-5; 16 bases match TRBD2. Trimming took 10 bases from V and 5 from J; bases not matched to a gene: 7. CDR3 size: 15 residues. CDR1 and CDR2 (germline): ENHRY, SYGVKD. As DNA, the CDR3 is TGTGCCACGGGGACTAGCGGGGGGGCCGTTGAGACCCAGTACTTC. Translation gives CATGTSGGAVETQYF.

This chain connects TRBV23-1 to TRBJ1-3; TRBD1 matches at 10 bases. TRBV23-1 is annotated as an ORF whose role is uncertain. The length of the CDR3 is 18 residues. The J segment lost 4 bases and the V segment lost 2 bases, leaving 11 bases of the junction unmatched. CDR3 sequence: CASSQTGTGVLPGNTIYF. The CDR3 region has the DNA TGCGCCAGCAGTCAAACCGGGACAGGGGTTTTACCCGGAAACACCATATATTTT.

V is TRBV18 and J is TRBJ1-1, with D possibly TRBD1 on 6 matching bases. This CDR3 has 16 residues. Trimming took off 8 bases at V and 1 base at J, with 20 bases between the two ends. Germline values: CDR1 KGHSH, CDR2 LQKENI. The CDR3 sequence is CASLGGGRGKNTEAFF. DNA for the CDR3: TGTGCCAGCCTAGGGGGTGGCAGGGGTAAGAACACTGAAGCTTTCTTT. Combining the CDR3 with reference TRBV18 and TRBJ1-1 gives the whole variable domain NAGVMQNPRHLVRRRGQEARLRCSPMKGHSHVYWYRQLPEEGLKFMVYLQKENIIDESGMPKERFSAEFPKEGPSILRIQQVVRGDSAAYFCASLGGGRGKNTEAFFGQGTRLTVV.

This clone appeared once. The V and J genes are TRBV7-8 and TRBJ1-1; D is ambiguous. The CDR3 consists of 13 residues. Germline CDR1 SGHVS, CDR2 FQNEAQ. The ends were cut back, 2 bases at V and 0 bases at J, with 4 bases in the middle. CDR3 sequence: CASSLQLNTEAFF. CDR3 in DNA: TGTGCCAGCAGCTTACAGTTGAACACTGAAGCTTTCTTT.

The rearrangement joins TRBV28 to TRBJ1-2; D is perhaps TRBD1 (6 bases). Trimming left V 7 bases short and J 0 bases short, with 12 bases between. The CDR3 has 14 amino acids. Looked up from germline, CDR1 is MDHEN and CDR2 is SYDVKM. CDR3 in DNA: TGTGCCAGCACCGTGGACAGCGCTAACTATGGCTACACCTTC. It yields the protein CASTVDSANYGYTF.

The J gene is TRBJ1-2, the V gene TRBV28; 7 nucleotides match TRBD1. CDR3 length: 13 amino acids. The J segment lost 6 bases and the V segment lost 8 bases, leaving 9 bases of the junction unmatched. Germline CDR1 MDHEN, CDR2 SYDVKM. The CDR3: CASWAQGSDGYTF. CDR3 nucleotide sequence: TGTGCCAGCTGGGCACAGGGGAGCGATGGCTACACCTTC.

The chain carries TRBV11-1 and TRBJ1-1; maybe TRBD1 (6 bases). The germline CDR1 and CDR2 sequences are SGHAT and FQDESV (reference sequence). V was shortened by 5 bases and J by 1 base, with 17 bases between the two germline ends. The CDR3 runs to 16 residues. The CDR3 DNA sequence: TGTGCCAGCAGCCTACTTACAGGGTCCTGGAACACTGAAGCTTTCTTT. It encodes CASSLLTGSWNTEAFF. The full variable domain, with the rest looked up from reference TRBV11-1 and TRBJ1-1, is EAEVAQSPRYKITEKSQAVAFWCDPISGHATLYWYRQILGQGPELLVQFQDESVVDDSQLPKDRFSAERLKGVDSTLKIQPAELGDSAMYLCASSLLTGSWNTEAFFGQGTRLTVV.

On this clone itself: One end of the junction varies from germline; a read error may be responsible. The chain links TRBV28 to TRBJ1-4; D gene ambiguous. This CDR3 has 15 amino acids. CDR1 is MDHEN, CDR2 SYDVKM, per germline. The CDR3 DNA follows: TGTGCCAGCACTTTATCAGAGGGCCAGCGGGAAAAACTGTTTTTT. Translating it yields CASTLSEGQREKLFF.

CDR3 residues: CASSQAYGYTF. DNA for the CDR3: TGTGCCAGCAGCCAGGCATATGGCTACACCTTC. This chain uses TRBV3-1 (or the pseudogene TRBV3-2) with TRBJ1-2, with D hard to call. Germline V CDR1 and CDR2: LGHDT, YNNKEL (reference sequence). The ends were cut back, 3 bases at V and 5 bases at J, with 4 bases in the middle. This CDR3 region has 11 residues.

The rearrangement links TRBV2 to TRBJ2-1; 9 nucleotides line up with TRBD1. Germline V lookup: CDR1 SNHLY, CDR2 FYNNEI. The CDR3 length is 14 residues. After removal of 1 base from V and 9 bases from J, the junction contained 4 bases not matched to a gene. DNA for the CDR3: TGTGCCAGCAGTGAAGGGACAGGGGTGGTTGAGCAGTTCTTC. Its translation is CASSEGTGVVEQFF. Filled out from reference TRBV2 and TRBJ2-1, the complete variable domain reads EPEVTQTPSHQVTQMGQEVILRCVPISNHLYFYWYRQILGQKVEFLVSFYNNEISEKSEIFDDQFSVERPDGSNFTLKIRSTKLEDSAMYFCASSEGTGVVEQFFGPGTRLTVL.

The CDR3, as DNA: TGTGCCAGTAGTATAGAAAGGGGAAATGAGCAGTTCTTC. Protein: CASSIERGNEQFF. This sequence joins TRBV19 and TRBJ2-1, with TRBD1 as a possible D gene (5 bases). CDR1 is LNHDA, CDR2 SQIVND, per germline (reference sequence). The CDR3 covers 13 residues. Between the trimmed V and J ends, which lost 0 bases and 7 bases, there was a span of 7 bases. The full variable domain, rest sourced from reference TRBV19 and TRBJ2-1, is DGGITQSPKYLFRKEGQNVTLSCEQNLNHDAMYWYRQDPGQGLRLIYYSQIVNDFQKGDIAEGYSVSREKKESFPLTVTSAQKNPTAFYLCASSIERGNEQFFGPGTRLTVL.

Written as DNA, the CDR3 is TGTGCCAGCAGGCGACAAGATAATTCACCCCTCCACTTT. It yields the protein CASRRQDNSPLHF. This sequence joins TRBV6-5 and TRBJ1-6; no definite D call. The CDR3 covers 13 residues. Germline V lookup: CDR1 MNHEY, CDR2 SVGAGI. Deletions cut 6 bases from V and 5 bases from J, with 8 bases between.

The rearrangement links TRBV19 to TRBJ1-5; unclear D gene. The CDR3 spans 13 residues. The germline V gene encodes CDR1 LNHDA and CDR2 SQIVND (reference sequence). Trimming stripped 2 bases from V and 4 bases from J, with 6 bases between. The CDR3 reads CASSISMNQPQHF. CDR3 nucleotides: TGTGCCAGTAGTATATCCATGAATCAGCCCCAGCATTTT.

This clone has only a few counts. This chain joins TRBV5-1 and TRBJ1-3, with D perhaps matching TRBD1 (5 bases). V was pared by 2 bases and J by 4 bases, with 10 bases between. This CDR3 spans 14 amino acids. CDR1 SGHRS and CDR2 YFSETQ come from the germline V gene. The CDR3, as DNA: TGCGCCAGCAGCTTTGAAAGGGGAGGAAACACCATATATTTT. Translating it yields CASSFERGGNTIYF.

The V and J genes are TRBV7-2 and TRBJ1-1; possible D gene TRBD1, 6 bases. The CDR3 length is 13 residues. Trimming took off 7 bases at V and 0 bases at J, with 9 bases between the two ends. Per germline, CDR1 SGHTA and CDR2 FQGNSA. CDR3 sequence: CASTRTVNTEAFF. The CDR3, as DNA: TGTGCCAGCACCCGGACAGTGAACACTGAAGCTTTCTTT.

Only one count was recorded for this clone. This rearrangement joins TRBV18 to TRBJ2-3; D possibly corresponds to TRBD1 (5 bases). The CDR3 covers 14 residues. With 2 bases removed from V and 1 base from J, the gap between germline ends came to 7 bases. Germline CDR1 is KGHSH and CDR2 is LQKENI. The CDR3 sequence is CASSPLGGTDTQYF. CDR3 in DNA: TGTGCCAGCTCACCATTAGGGGGCACAGATACGCAGTATTTT.

The chain links TRBV3-1 (or the pseudogene TRBV3-2) to TRBJ1-6; the match to TRBD1 covers 8 bases. The V and J ends lost 4 bases and 10 bases, in that order; junction bases with no gene match: 12. Germline V gene lookup returns CDR1 LGHDT and CDR2 YNNKEL (reference sequence). The CDR3 totals 16 residues. CDR3 in DNA: TGTGCCAGCAGCCTTTTCGCAGGGGGCGAGCAATCACCCCTCCACTTT. This gives the protein CASSLFAGGEQSPLHF.

The gene calls are TRBV2 and TRBJ1-4; weak D call: TRBD1 (6 bases). Germline-derived CDR1 and CDR2 are SNHLY and FYNNEI. The CDR3 runs 14 residues. V shed 5 bases and J shed 9 bases, with 16 bases lying between them. CDR3: CASSPGEGMKKLFF. Here the CDR3 DNA reads TGTGCCAGCAGTCCAGGGGAGGGAATGAAAAAACTGTTTTTT. Full variable domain (rest looked up from reference TRBV2 and TRBJ1-4): EPEVTQTPSHQVTQMGQEVILRCVPISNHLYFYWYRQILGQKVEFLVSFYNNEISEKSEIFDDQFSVERPDGSNFTLKIRSTKLEDSAMYFCASSPGEGMKKLFFGSGTQLSVL.

The chain combines TRBV4-1 with TRBJ2-3; tentative D call: TRBD1 (5 bases). The CDR3 covers 15 residues. Trimming removed 4 bases from V and 2 bases from J, with 13 bases in between. Per the germline V gene, CDR1 is MGHRA and CDR2 is YSYEKL. CDR3 in amino acids: CASSLRKGLTDTQYF. CDR3 nucleotide sequence: TGCGCCAGCAGCCTTAGGAAGGGGCTCACAGATACGCAGTATTTT.

The V and J genes are TRBV18 and TRBJ2-3; the match to TRBD1 covers 9 bases. The germline CDR1 and CDR2 sequences are KGHSH and LQKENI. This CDR3 has 15 residues. With 3 bases clipped from V and 3 bases from J, the junction kept 4 bases outside the gene matches. The CDR3 nucleotides are TGTGCCAGCTCACCCGGACAGGGGAGGACAGATACGCAGTATTTT. This translates into CASSPGQGRTDTQYF.

This chain uses TRBV12-3 or TRBV12-4 with TRBJ2-7; a weak D match, TRBD1 (5 bases). The CDR3 covers 12 residues. The V and J ends lost 8 bases and 1 base respectively, with 9 bases between them. In DNA form, the CDR3 reads TGTGCCAGCGGGGCGGATTCCTACGAGCAGTACTTC. It yields the protein CASGADSYEQYF.

The chain combines TRBV27 with TRBJ2-5; TRBD2 matches at 16 bases. Germline CDR1 is MNHEY and CDR2 is SMNVEV (reference sequence). CDR3 size: 18 residues. J was trimmed by 4 bases and V by 0 bases; bases with no gene match: 5. The CDR3 protein is CASSLSGLAGGQRETQYF. CDR3 sequence (DNA): TGTGCCAGCAGTTTATCGGGACTAGCGGGAGGGCAACGAGAGACCCAGTACTTC.

A few counts support this clone. This sequence joins TRBV28 and TRBJ2-7; D is unresolved. The CDR3 covers 14 residues. The germline V gene has CDR1 MDHEN and CDR2 SYDVKM. V dropped 4 bases and J dropped 1 base, with 11 bases sitting between them. Written as DNA, the CDR3 is TGTGCCAGCAGTTCCCCCTCTAGGTCCTACGAGCAGTACGTC. Translation: CASSSPSRSYEQYV.

This clone was counted between two and nine times. The chain carries TRBV15 and TRBJ1-2; D ambiguous. Germline CDR1 and CDR2: LNHNV and YYDKDF (reference sequence). Deletions cut 3 bases from V and 3 bases from J, with 5 bases between. This CDR3 is built from 12 residues. DNA for the CDR3: TGTGCCACCAGCAGTGCGTACTATGGCTACACCTTC. It translates to CATSSAYYGYTF.

The rearrangement links TRBV5-1 to TRBJ2-5; D is possibly TRBD1 (6 bases). V was shortened by 4 bases and J by 4 bases, with 17 bases between the two germline ends. Per germline, CDR1 SGHRS and CDR2 YFSETQ. The CDR3 extends over 15 amino acids. The DNA of the CDR3 is TGCGCCAGCAGCAATCCCCAGGGGACGGGAGAGACCCAGTACTTC. It is translated as CASSNPQGTGETQYF.

V usage is TRBV7-2 and J usage is TRBJ2-7; 9 nucleotides match TRBD1. Germline V lookup: CDR1 SGHTA, CDR2 FQGNSA. The CDR3 runs to 14 residues. The J segment lost 3 bases and the V segment lost 4 bases, leaving 4 bases of the junction unmatched. The CDR3 coding sequence is TGTGCCAGCAGCTCCGGGACAGGGTTCTACGAGCAGTACTTC. Protein: CASSSGTGFYEQYF.

V usage is TRBV7-6 and J usage is TRBJ2-7; 11 nucleotides agree with TRBD2. J was trimmed by 0 bases and V by 3 bases; bases with no gene match: 1. There are 15 residues in the CDR3. Germline V CDR1 and CDR2: SGHVS, FNYEAQ. CDR3 bases: TGTGCCAGCAGCTTGACTAGCGGGATCTCCTACGAGCAGTACTTC. Protein: CASSLTSGISYEQYF. Full variable domain (missing parts from reference TRBV7-6 and TRBJ2-7): GAGVSQSPRYKVTKRGQDVALRCDPISGHVSLYWYRQALGQGPEFLTYFNYEAQQDKSGLPNDRFSAERPEGSISTLTIQRTEQRDSAMYRCASSLTSGISYEQYFGPGTRLTVT.